The T cell receptor (beta chain) described here comes from a study of early T cells in non-severe SARS-CoV-2 infection. Looking at the study overall: The study sequenced bulk RNA from unsorted whole blood, with chains unpaired. Study-wide points: In VDJdb matching, anti-spike CD8 responses were favored while private and CD4 specificities went missing.

V was cut by 3 bases and J by 11 bases, with 22 bases left in between. Germline V gene lookup returns CDR1 DFQATT and CDR2 SNEGSKA (reference sequence). The CDR3 sequence is 14 residues long. Unique molecular identifiers were affixed to single, distinct cDNA molecules. MiXCR, applied by TCRdb to the 5' RACE reads, yields one record per CDR3 protein. This sample has fewer than 45,000 distinct CDR3 sequences, with 8.5% to 10% found just once. This clonotype occurred many times. The antigen remains unidentified. The chain couples TRBV20-1 to TRBJ1-1; no clear D. The sequence was obtained from an adult who was a healthcare worker with PCR-confirmed SARS-CoV-2 infection or an uninfected control (not recorded which). Input material: whole blood. This CDR3 reads CSASVPTEERGAFF. Written as DNA, the CDR3 is TGCAGTGCTAGCGTGCCGACCGAAGAAAGAGGGGCTTTCTTT.